The 26 T cell receptor beta chains below were found in one sample sequenced in a study of blood T cell repertoires in COVID-19. Some clones are missing from TCRdb's copy, which holds only in-frame ones; the method was immunoSEQ multiplex PCR. The sample lists over 150,000 clones; over 75% were seen once. The sequenced sample was peripheral blood. The receptor set was obtained from a woman between 50 and 59 years old with acute or convalescent COVID-19.

This rearrangement joins TRBV7-9 to TRBJ1-1; a weak D match, TRBD1 (5 bases). The CDR3 length is 13 residues. Germline CDR1 reads SEHNR; CDR2 reads FQNEAQ (reference sequence). The V end was cut by 1 base, the J end by 11 bases, with 14 bases between. For the CDR3, the DNA is TGTGCCAGCAGCTTAGGGGGCGGGAGAGACGCTTTCTTT. Its protein product is CASSLGGGRDAFF.

This chain connects TRBV5-4 to TRBJ1-1; TRBD1 matches at 10 bases. J gave up 5 bases and V 5 bases, and 6 bases lay outside the gene matches. Germline V gives CDR1 SGHNT, CDR2 YYREEE (reference sequence). The CDR3 contains 14 residues. CDR3: CASRDGQGGTEAFF. In DNA, the CDR3 is TGTGCCAGCAGGGACGGACAGGGGGGTACTGAAGCTTTCTTT.

V gene TRBV6-1 combines with J gene TRBJ1-3; D gene unclear. Per germline, CDR1 MNHNS and CDR2 SASEGT. Trimming pared 0 bases from V and 1 base from J, leaving 7 bases between. This CDR3 contains 15 residues. CDR3 amino acids: CASSEARLSGNTIYF. The CDR3 DNA sequence: TGTGCCAGCAGTGAAGCCAGGCTTTCTGGAAACACCATATATTTT.

This chain uses TRBV28 with TRBJ1-1; 8 bases match TRBD1. V was clipped by 6 bases and J by 5 bases; unmatched bases: 11. Germline lookup yields CDR1 MDHEN and CDR2 SYDVKM. CDR3 length: 15 amino acids. This CDR3 is CASSPPNRGGTEAFF. Here the CDR3 DNA reads TGTGCCAGCAGCCCTCCTAACAGGGGGGGTACTGAAGCTTTCTTT.

The CDR3 protein is CASSTRLTDTQYF. As DNA, the CDR3 is TGTGCCAGTAGTACCCGACTAACAGATACGCAGTATTTT. The V gene is TRBV19, the J gene TRBJ2-3; D possibly corresponds to TRBD2 (5 bases). The V and J ends lost 4 bases and 3 bases respectively, with 8 bases between them. This CDR3 contains 13 residues. Germline lookup yields CDR1 LNHDA and CDR2 SQIVND (reference sequence).

This clone was detected once. The junction shows a germline mismatch at one end, possibly a read error. The CDR3 sequence: CAWSPPGDTIYF. The DNA for the CDR3 is TGTGCCTGGAGTCCCCCTGGAGACACCATATATTTT. The rearrangement links TRBV30 to TRBJ1-3; D remains unclear. The CDR3 has 12 amino acids. Germline lookup yields CDR1 GTSNPN and CDR2 SVGIG (reference sequence).

The rearrangement joins TRBV2 to TRBJ1-6; no definite D call. In germline, CDR1 is SNHLY, CDR2 FYNNEI. Trimming removed 8 bases at V and 7 bases at J, with 12 bases between. This CDR3 contains 13 residues. The CDR3 DNA reads TGTGCCAGCTCGGACTCGTCAAATTCACCCCTCCACTTT. It translates to CASSDSSNSPLHF.

The chain couples TRBV15 to TRBJ2-3; 7 nucleotides align to TRBD2. The CDR3 contains 15 residues. V shed 0 bases and J 2 bases; nucleotides not matched to a gene: 2. Per the germline V gene, CDR1 is LNHNV and CDR2 is YYDKDF (reference sequence). The CDR3 loop reads CATSREGGNTDTQYF. CDR3 nucleotide sequence: TGTGCCACCAGCAGAGAGGGGGGGAACACAGATACGCAGTATTTT.

V gene TRBV6-5 combines with J gene TRBJ1-6; weak D call: TRBD1 (5 bases). V was clipped by 0 bases and J by 6 bases, with 9 bases between them. The CDR3 loop spans 15 amino acids. CDR1 and CDR2 (germline): MNHEY, SVGAGI. The CDR3 spells CASSYSGALNSPLHF. The CDR3 bases are TGTGCCAGCAGTTACTCAGGGGCCCTTAATTCACCCCTCCACTTT.

This clone appeared once. The chain links TRBV11-2 to TRBJ2-1, with 8 bases identical to TRBD1. The V gene's germline CDR1 is SGHAT and CDR2 FQNNGV. The CDR3 runs 13 residues. V lost 4 bases and J lost 5; bases outside the gene matches: 1. CDR3: CASSSQGDNEQFF. CDR3 DNA sequence: TGTGCCAGCAGCTCACAGGGGGACAATGAGCAGTTCTTC. Combining the CDR3 with reference TRBV11-2 and TRBJ2-1 gives the whole variable domain EAGVAQSPRYKIIEKRQSVAFWCNPISGHATLYWYQQILGQGPKLLIQFQNNGVVDDSQLPKDRFSAERLKGVDSTLKIQPAKLEDSAVYLCASSSQGDNEQFFGPGTRLTVL.

The gene calls are TRBV2 and TRBJ2-6; 8 bases line up with TRBD1. This CDR3 comprises 16 residues. Germline V CDR1 and CDR2: SNHLY, FYNNEI. V was clipped by 8 bases and J by 0 bases; unmatched bases: 6. The CDR3 DNA reads as TGTGCCAGCGGACGACAGGGGCTCTCTGGGGCCAACGTCCTGACTTTC. Its protein is CASGRQGLSGANVLTF.

This clone was picked up a small number of times. V is TRBV4-3 and J is TRBJ1-1; the D gene is possibly TRBD1 (5 bases). The CDR3 consists of 15 residues. Trimming removed 4 bases at V and 1 base at J, with 13 bases between. Per germline, CDR1 LGHNA and CDR2 YSLEER. The CDR3 here is CASSRTTVANTEAFF. In DNA, the CDR3 is TGCGCCAGCAGCCGAACGACAGTCGCGAACACTGAAGCTTTCTTT.

The gene calls are TRBV2 and TRBJ1-5; perhaps TRBD1 as D (6 bases). CDR1 and CDR2 (germline): SNHLY, FYNNEI. The CDR3 runs 16 residues. Trimming removed 4 bases from V and 0 bases from J, with 13 bases in between. DNA for the CDR3: TGTGCCAGCAGTGCAGGCTACAGGGATAGCAATCAGCCCCAGCATTTT. The encoded protein is CASSAGYRDSNQPQHF.

This clone was counted a single time. The V gene is TRBV28, the J gene TRBJ2-1, with 12 bases that match TRBD2. The V segment lost 2 bases and the J segment 4 bases; nucleotides outside the gene matches: 0. The length of the CDR3 is 15 residues. CDR1 and CDR2 (germline): MDHEN, SYDVKM. CDR3 sequence: CASSLGLAGYNEQFF. The CDR3 bases are TGTGCCAGCAGTTTAGGACTAGCGGGGTACAATGAGCAGTTCTTC.

The chain couples TRBV6-5 to TRBJ1-2, with D perhaps matching TRBD1 (5 bases). The germline V and J ends were trimmed by 6 bases and 3 bases, with 17 bases remaining between them. The CDR3 loop spans 15 amino acids. The germline V gene has CDR1 MNHEY and CDR2 SVGAGI. The CDR3 region has the DNA TGTGCCAGCAGCCTCGCCTCGGGGGGAGACTATGGCTACACCTTC. It encodes CASSLASGGDYGYTF.

This clone was found a few times. The chain uses TRBV2 and TRBJ1-2; a weak D match, TRBD1 (5 bases). In germline, CDR1 is SNHLY, CDR2 FYNNEI. There are 14 residues in the CDR3. Deletions cut 2 bases from V and 5 bases from J, with 12 bases between. The CDR3 nucleotides are TGTGCCAGCAGTGAACCTACAGGACTATATGGCTACACCTTC. Its translation is CASSEPTGLYGYTF. The full variable domain, with the rest looked up from reference TRBV2 and TRBJ1-2, is EPEVTQTPSHQVTQMGQEVILRCVPISNHLYFYWYRQILGQKVEFLVSFYNNEISEKSEIFDDQFSVERPDGSNFTLKIRSTKLEDSAMYFCASSEPTGLYGYTFGSGTRLTVV.

As DNA, the CDR3 is TGTGCCACCAGGGGACAGCGGATGGGGGGCGAGCAGTACTTC. It is translated as CATRGQRMGGEQYF. The J gene is TRBJ2-7, the V gene TRBV15; TRBD1 might be the D (7 bases). V lost 6 bases to trimming and J lost 6 bases, with 18 bases between them. Germline V gene lookup returns CDR1 LNHNV and CDR2 YYDKDF (reference sequence). This CDR3 has 14 amino acids.

The chain links TRBV15 to TRBJ1-4, with TRBD1 matching over 7 bases. V shed 4 bases, J shed 5 bases, and the junction held 10 bases outside the gene matches. Germline V gene sequence: CDR1 LNHNV, CDR2 YYDKDF (reference sequence). The CDR3 is 16 residues long. The CDR3, as DNA: TGTGCCACCAGCAATCCCCGGGACAGCCCCAATGAAAAACTGTTTTTT. Translation: CATSNPRDSPNEKLFF.

This clone showed up just a few times. The chain has TRBV6-5 and TRBJ1-4; 8 nucleotides agree with TRBD1. The CDR3 sequence is 13 residues long. The V segment lost 6 bases and the J segment 8 bases; nucleotides outside the gene matches: 5. CDR1 is MNHEY and CDR2 is SVGAGI in the germline V gene. CDR3 sequence (DNA): TGTGCCAGCAGCCGGGACAGGTTCGAAAAACTGTTTTTT. This encodes CASSRDRFEKLFF.

The gene calls are TRBV6-5 and TRBJ1-1, with 8 nucleotides matching TRBD1. The V and J ends lost 5 bases and 7 bases, in that order; junction bases with no gene match: 6. In germline, CDR1 is MNHEY, CDR2 SVGAGI. The CDR3 has 13 amino acids. CDR3 region: CASSKGTGREAFF. CDR3 bases: TGTGCCAGCAGTAAGGGGACAGGACGTGAAGCTTTCTTT.

The CDR3 DNA follows: TGTGCCACCAACTACCCCGGAAACACCATATATTTT. Residues: CATNYPGNTIYF. The rearrangement uses TRBV27 and TRBJ1-3; no clear D. Trimming removed 10 bases from V and 4 bases from J, with 11 bases in between. The germline V gene has CDR1 MNHEY and CDR2 SMNVEV (reference sequence). The CDR3 runs to 12 residues.

The chain combines TRBV28 with TRBJ1-3; D may be TRBD1 (6 bases). The ends were cut back, 5 bases at V and 0 bases at J, with 23 bases in the middle. This CDR3 has 19 residues. Germline V gene sequence: CDR1 MDHEN, CDR2 SYDVKM. In nucleotides, the CDR3 is TGTGCCAGCAGTCTACAATCGGCGGGGGGCCCGCTCTCTGGAAACACCATATATTTT. The encoded protein is CASSLQSAGGPLSGNTIYF.

The chain couples TRBV24-1 to TRBJ2-5; 12 nucleotides agree with TRBD2. Germline CDR1 is KGHDR and CDR2 is SFDVKD. The V and J ends lost 3 bases and 5 bases, in that order; junction bases with no gene match: 6. The CDR3 has 16 residues. This CDR3 reads CATSDPTSGGLETQYF. In DNA, the CDR3 is TGTGCCACCAGTGATCCTACTAGCGGGGGGCTGGAGACCCAGTACTTC.

The rearrangement joins TRBV11-3 to TRBJ2-7; 10 bases map to TRBD2. Germline V gene sequence: CDR1 SGHNT, CDR2 YENEEA. This CDR3 is 16 amino acids long. V lost 5 bases and J lost 5; bases outside the gene matches: 12. DNA for the CDR3: TGTGCCAGCAGCCCCAAAGGCACTAGCGGGAAGGACGAGCAGTACTTC. It encodes CASSPKGTSGKDEQYF.

The chain links TRBV28 to TRBJ1-1, with D possibly being TRBD1 (6 bases). CDR1 and CDR2 (germline): MDHEN, SYDVKM. Trimming removed 7 bases from V and 4 bases from J, with 19 bases in between. The CDR3 loop spans 15 amino acids. The CDR3 DNA sequence: TGTGCCAGCACCGAGACAGGTTCCCGGGGCACTGAAGCTTTCTTT. Encoded protein: CASTETGSRGTEAFF. The variable domain in full, completed from reference TRBV28 and TRBJ1-1, reads DVKVTQSSRYLVKRTGEKVFLECVQDMDHENMFWYRQDPGLGLRLIYFSYDVKMKEKGDIPEGYSVSREKKERFSLILESASTNQTSMYLCASTETGSRGTEAFFGQGTRLTVV.

The chain uses TRBV27 and TRBJ2-2; 13 nucleotides align to TRBD2. The trim removed 5 bases at V and 3 bases at J, leaving 12 bases unmatched. This CDR3 comprises 19 residues. CDR1 MNHEY and CDR2 SMNVEV come from the germline V gene (reference sequence). CDR3 nucleotide sequence: TGTGCCAGCAGTCCCCCCTTCGGACTAGCGGGAGCAGACACCGGGGAGCTGTTTTTT. It codes for CASSPPFGLAGADTGELFF.